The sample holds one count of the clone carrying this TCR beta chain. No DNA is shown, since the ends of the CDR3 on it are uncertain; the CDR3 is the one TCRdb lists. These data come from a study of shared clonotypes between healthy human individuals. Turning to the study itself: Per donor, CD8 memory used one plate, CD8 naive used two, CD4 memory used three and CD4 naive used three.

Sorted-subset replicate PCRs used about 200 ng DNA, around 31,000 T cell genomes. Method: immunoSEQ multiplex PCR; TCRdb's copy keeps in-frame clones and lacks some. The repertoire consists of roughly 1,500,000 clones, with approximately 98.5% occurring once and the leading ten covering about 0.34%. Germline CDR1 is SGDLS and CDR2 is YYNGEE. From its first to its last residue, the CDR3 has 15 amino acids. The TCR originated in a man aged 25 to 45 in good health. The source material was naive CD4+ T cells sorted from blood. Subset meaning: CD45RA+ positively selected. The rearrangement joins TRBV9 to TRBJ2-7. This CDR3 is CASSVGPGRSYEQYF.